A single sample gave rise to the 26 T cell receptor beta chains below, sequenced in a study of shared clonotypes between healthy human individuals. The repertoire was sequenced with immunoSEQ multiplex PCR; TCRdb's copy has only in-frame clones and lacks some. The sample consists of 2 million to 3 million clones, roughly 93% of them appearing once. Sequenced sample: naive CD4+ T cells from PBMCs. Subset given: CD45RA+ positively selected. The origin of the receptors is a man aged 18-30 years in good health. Some clones in this sample may be carry-over from other donors' samples.

This clone is a singleton in its sample. This chain connects TRBV19 to TRBJ2-1; TRBD2 agrees at 8 bases. J lost 0 bases, V lost 3 bases, and 7 bases had no gene match. Germline CDR1 and CDR2: LNHDA and SQIVND (reference sequence). CDR3 size: 17 residues. The CDR3 sequence: CASSIGGRYYSYNEQFF. CDR3 DNA: TGTGCCAGTAGTATCGGCGGGAGGTATTACTCCTACAATGAGCAGTTCTTC.

The chain combines TRBV5-1 with TRBJ2-7; either TRBD1 or TRBD2 may fit D (6 bases each). Trimming removed 0 bases at V and 6 bases at J, with 10 bases between. CDR1 is SGHRS, CDR2 YFSETQ, per germline. This CDR3 is 13 amino acids long. The CDR3 DNA sequence: TGCGCCAGCAGCTTGGAGGGGGGTGGCGAGCAGTACTTC. Translation: CASSLEGGGEQYF.

This clone was seen a handful of times. V gene TRBV27 combines with J gene TRBJ1-1; D uncertain. The V gene's germline CDR1 is MNHEY and CDR2 SMNVEV (reference sequence). The CDR3 sequence is 16 residues long. Trimming left V 8 bases short and J 3 bases short, with 22 bases between. CDR3 nucleotides: TGTGCCAGCCTATTAAGGGTATCGGACGGTGACACTGAAGCTTTCTTT. Translating gives CASLLRVSDGDTEAFF.

The rearrangement links TRBV5-3 to TRBJ2-4; D perhaps matches TRBD2 (5 bases). TRBV5-3 is identified as an open reading frame with a role that is uncertain. V was pared by 3 bases and J by 0 bases, with 13 bases between. CDR3 size: 16 residues. The CDR3 bases are TGTGCCAGAAGCTGCCCTAGCTGGATAGCCAAAAACATTCAGTACTTC. Translating it yields CARSCPSWIAKNIQYF.

This clone was observed a handful of times. The V and J genes are TRBV7-9 and TRBJ2-1, with a tentative D call TRBD1 (5 bases). Trimming removed 0 bases from V and 9 bases from J, with 9 bases in between. Germline V gene data show CDR1 as SEHNR and CDR2 as FQNEAQ (reference sequence). The CDR3 runs 13 residues. The CDR3 protein is CASSLASRGEQFF. In DNA, the CDR3 is TGTGCCAGCAGCTTAGCGAGTAGGGGTGAGCAGTTCTTC.

This clone has just one count. The chain links TRBV29-1 to TRBJ1-3; the D gene is possibly TRBD1 (5 bases). CDR3 length: 13 amino acids. CDR1 is SQVTM and CDR2 is ANQGSEA in the germline V gene. V was cut by 1 base and J by 2 bases, with 6 bases left in between. The CDR3 DNA follows: TGCAGCGTTGAAGCGGGGCCTGGAAACACCATATATTTT. Its translation is CSVEAGPGNTIYF.

J is TRBJ2-2 and V is TRBV6-5, with D hard to call. Germline loops: CDR1 MNHEY, CDR2 SVGAGI. The CDR3 runs 15 residues. V was pared by 4 bases and J by 6 bases, with 15 bases between. CDR3 residues: CASSSPSTGPGELFF. The CDR3 region has the DNA TGTGCCAGCAGTTCCCCGAGCACTGGGCCCGGGGAGCTGTTTTTT.

CDR3 sequence: CASRTGTGIGYGYTF. Written as DNA, the CDR3 is TGTGCCAGCAGGACCGGGACAGGGATTGGCTATGGCTACACCTTC. V gene TRBV2 combines with J gene TRBJ1-2; 9 bases agree with TRBD1. Trimming took 6 bases from V and 4 from J; bases not matched to a gene: 9. Germline loops: CDR1 SNHLY, CDR2 FYNNEI. This CDR3 spans 15 amino acids.

V is TRBV5-4 and J is TRBJ2-5, with TRBD2 matching over 13 bases. J lost 4 bases, V lost 4 bases, and 7 bases had no gene match. CDR1 SGHNT and CDR2 YYREEE come from the germline V gene (reference sequence). This CDR3 region has 16 residues. The CDR3 sequence: CASSIRTSGSSETQYF. The DNA for the CDR3 is TGTGCCAGCAGCATAAGGACTAGCGGGAGTTCAGAGACCCAGTACTTC.

This clone occurred once. The DNA for the CDR3 is TGCAGCGTCCAGGGGGGTGCCAGGGGGCTCGACGAGCAGTACTTC. Encoded protein: CSVQGGARGLDEQYF. This sequence joins TRBV29-1 and TRBJ2-5; the match to TRBD1 covers 8 bases. The J call may be mistaken, given a closer DNA end match to TRBJ2-7. The CDR3 covers 15 residues. CDR1 is SQVTM, CDR2 ANQGSEA, per germline.

The chain is built from TRBV7-2 and TRBJ2-1; 7 bases map to TRBD2. This CDR3 region has 16 residues. Germline V gives CDR1 SGHTA, CDR2 FQGNSA. J was trimmed by 7 bases and V by 2 bases; bases with no gene match: 11. The CDR3 reads CASSLRGGASGNEQFF. CDR3 nucleotides: TGTGCCAGCAGCTTACGGGGAGGGGCTAGCGGAAATGAGCAGTTCTTC.

The chain combines TRBV28 with TRBJ2-1; 8 bases are shared with TRBD1. The V gene end was trimmed by 3 bases and the J gene end by 5 bases; junction bases not matched to a gene: 9. CDR1 MDHEN and CDR2 SYDVKM come from the germline V gene. The CDR3 contains 16 residues. CDR3 nucleotide sequence: TGTGCCAGCAGTTTTTTGGACAGGGCCGCTAACAATGAGCAGTTCTTC. Translation gives CASSFLDRAANNEQFF.

V gene TRBV7-6 combines with J gene TRBJ2-1; D gene unclear. The CDR3 runs to 11 residues. V lost 5 bases and J lost 9, with 8 bases in between. CDR1 and CDR2 (germline): SGHVS, FNYEAQ. The CDR3 DNA reads TGTGCCAGCAGCCTCTCAGCTGAGCAGTTCTTC. Its protein is CASSLSAEQFF.

The chain carries TRBV7-2 and TRBJ1-4, with TRBD1 as a possible D gene (5 bases). The CDR3 has 15 amino acids. Trimming removed 0 bases from V and 2 bases from J, with 7 bases in between. Germline CDR1 reads SGHTA; CDR2 reads FQGNSA. CDR3 residues: CASSLADTTNEKLFF. In DNA, the CDR3 is TGTGCCAGCAGCTTAGCGGACACGACTAATGAAAAACTGTTTTTT.

Of note for this clone: Additional DNA sequences in this sample encode the identical CDR3. This rearrangement joins TRBV19 to TRBJ2-1; TRBD2 matches at 14 bases. Trimming at V came to 10 bases and at J to 3 bases, leaving 2 bases not matched to a gene. Germline CDR1 reads LNHDA; CDR2 reads SQIVND (reference sequence). The CDR3 has 14 residues. CDR3 DNA: TGTGCCACCGGACTAGCGGGAGGCTACAATGAGCAGTTCTTC. Translating it yields CATGLAGGYNEQFF. Full variable domain (remainder filled in from reference TRBV19 and TRBJ2-1): DGGITQSPKYLFRKEGQNVTLSCEQNLNHDAMYWYRQDPGQGLRLIYYSQIVNDFQKGDIAEGYSVSREKKESFPLTVTSAQKNPTAFYLCATGLAGGYNEQFFGPGTRLTVL.

The chain's CDR3 is CSVGRTQNTEAFF. DNA of the CDR3: TGCAGCGTTGGGCGAACCCAGAACACTGAAGCTTTCTTT. The gene calls are TRBV29-1 and TRBJ1-1, with D unresolved. CDR1 and CDR2 from the germline V gene are SQVTM and ANQGSEA. This CDR3 contains 13 residues. V was pared by 4 bases and J by 1 base, with 10 bases between.

Points on this clone: The same CDR3 is also encoded by other DNA sequences in this sample. The chain uses TRBV5-1 and TRBJ1-2; D is unclear. The CDR3 length is 15 residues. Germline values: CDR1 SGHRS, CDR2 YFSETQ. V shed 0 bases and J shed 1 base, with 10 bases lying between them. CDR3 region: CASSLAPDFNYGYTF. CDR3 nucleotide sequence: TGCGCCAGCAGCTTGGCCCCCGATTTTAACTATGGCTACACCTTC.

The CDR3: CASSHRDSSGEQYF. The CDR3 nucleotides read TGTGCCAGTAGTCATCGGGACAGTTCTGGCGAGCAGTACTTC. The chain couples TRBV19 to TRBJ2-7; TRBD1 aligns across 7 bases. Per the germline V gene, CDR1 is LNHDA and CDR2 is SQIVND (reference sequence). The CDR3 consists of 14 residues. With 5 bases clipped from V and 6 bases from J, the junction kept 10 bases outside the gene matches.

A remark on this clone: In the same sample, other DNA sequences code for this CDR3. The chain recombines TRBV28 with TRBJ1-1; 10 positions agree with TRBD1. V shed 5 bases, J shed 11 bases, and the junction held 5 bases outside the gene matches. Germline V gene data show CDR1 as MDHEN and CDR2 as SYDVKM. The CDR3 contains 12 residues. The CDR3 DNA sequence: TGTGCCAGCAGTCTCGGGACAGGGGATGCTTTCTTT. Its translation: CASSLGTGDAFF.

On this clone: Within the sample, other DNA sequences also encode this same CDR3. The V call is TRBV6-1, the J call TRBJ2-5, with 8 bases identical to TRBD2. CDR3 length equals 13 residues. Germline V gives CDR1 MNHNS, CDR2 SASEGT. The junction had 6 bases not matched to a gene; V was cut back by 8 bases and J by 4 bases. CDR3 loop: CASRSGSGETQYF. The CDR3 nucleotides are TGTGCCAGCCGAAGCGGGAGCGGAGAGACCCAGTACTTC.

This chain joins TRBV6-5 and TRBJ1-2, with D uncertain. From germline, CDR1 is MNHEY and CDR2 SVGAGI. V dropped 6 bases and J dropped 8 bases, with 19 bases sitting between them. This CDR3 spans 14 amino acids. As DNA, the CDR3 is TGTGCCAGCAGCTCACAGACCCGGCTGCAAGGCTACACCTTC. Encoded protein: CASSSQTRLQGYTF.

The CDR3 loop reads CASSLTASGRPNTQYF. DNA of the CDR3: TGCGCCAGCAGCTTGACGGCTAGCGGGAGACCTAATACGCAGTATTTT. The chain recombines TRBV5-1 with TRBJ2-3, with 10 bases identical to TRBD2. V gave up 1 base and J gave up 7 bases; unmatched junction bases: 9. Germline lookup yields CDR1 SGHRS and CDR2 YFSETQ. CDR3 length: 16 residues. The full variable domain, completed using reference TRBV5-1 and TRBJ2-3, is KAGVTQTPRYLIKTRGQQVTLSCSPISGHRSVSWYQQTPGQGLQFLFEYFSETQRNKGNFPGRFSGRQFSNSRSEMNVSTLELGDSALYLCASSLTASGRPNTQYFGPGTRLTVL.

The gene calls are TRBV5-6 and TRBJ2-5; D might be TRBD2 (6 bases). CDR1 is SGHDT and CDR2 is YYEEEE in the germline V gene. V lost 6 bases and J lost 5, with 29 bases in between. The CDR3 is 18 amino acids. The CDR3 sequence is CASTFEAGRAPGRETQYF. Here the CDR3 DNA reads TGTGCCAGCACCTTCGAGGCGGGACGGGCCCCCGGTAGGGAGACCCAGTACTTC.

CDR3 sequence reads: CAWGSINSYEQYF. The CDR3, as DNA: TGTGCCTGGGGGAGTATTAACTCCTACGAGCAGTACTTC. This rearrangement joins TRBV30 to TRBJ2-7; possibly TRBD2 for D (5 bases). Trimming removed 5 bases at V and 0 bases at J, with 11 bases between. The germline V gene encodes CDR1 GTSNPN and CDR2 SVGIG (reference sequence). There are 13 residues in the CDR3.

This chain's CDR3 is CASSAGLSYEQYF. The CDR3, as DNA: TGTGCCAGCAGCGCCGGACTAAGCTACGAGCAGTACTTC. This chain connects TRBV11-3 to TRBJ2-7; weak D call: TRBD2 (6 bases). The CDR3 runs to 13 residues. Trimming cost V 5 bases and J 3 bases, with 11 bases left between them. Germline V gene lookup returns CDR1 SGHNT and CDR2 YENEEA.

J is TRBJ2-1 and V is TRBV6-5, with TRBD1 matching 9 bases. The ends lost 7 bases at V and 7 bases at J; junction bases unmatched: 8. This CDR3 has 14 amino acids. The germline V gene has CDR1 MNHEY and CDR2 SVGAGI. CDR3 in DNA: TGTGCCAGCAAACGGGGGACAGGGAAAAATGAGCAGTTCTTC. Its translation: CASKRGTGKNEQFF.